A single sample gave rise to the 27 T cell receptor beta chains below, sequenced in a study of T-cell reconstitution after alpha-beta-depleted transplantation in children. The library targeted TCRbeta and was prepared with unique molecular identifiers. TCRdb itself ran the PCR reads through MiXCR, one entry per CDR3 protein. This sample has fewer than 750,000 distinct CDR3 sequences; over 25% occur once, and the top ten carry about a third. This material consisted of PBMCs, taken before TCRalphabeta/CD19-depleted stem cell transplant. These TCRs come from a boy under three years old with Wiskott-Aldrich syndrome, due to receive a stem cell transplant.

The chain is built from TRBV20-1 and TRBJ1-1, with a possible D match to TRBD1 (6 bases). The CDR3 has 17 residues. Trimming removed 1 base from V and 0 bases from J, with 18 bases in between. CDR1 DFQATT and CDR2 SNEGSKA come from the germline V gene (reference sequence). CDR3 in DNA: TGCAGTGCTAGAGGAGCGGGCTATACAGGGATGAACACTGAAGCTTTCTTT. This codes for CSARGAGYTGMNTEAFF.

This clonotype appeared a single time. The chain has TRBV5-1 and TRBJ2-1, with 9 bases aligning to TRBD2. Per the germline V gene, CDR1 is SGHRS and CDR2 is YFSETQ. The V gene end was trimmed by 1 base and the J gene end by 9 bases; junction bases not matched to a gene: 8. The CDR3 contains 15 residues. CDR3 protein: CASSLKSAREGEQFF. The DNA of the CDR3 is TGCGCCAGCAGCTTGAAGTCCGCGCGGGAGGGTGAGCAGTTCTTC. Drawing the rest from reference TRBV5-1 and TRBJ2-1, the complete variable domain is KAGVTQTPRYLIKTRGQQVTLSCSPISGHRSVSWYQQTPGQGLQFLFEYFSETQRNKGNFPGRFSGRQFSNSRSEMNVSTLELGDSALYLCASSLKSAREGEQFFGPGTRLTVL.

The chain employs TRBV5-6 and TRBJ1-2, with D maybe TRBD1 (5 bases). Germline V gene data show CDR1 as SGHDT and CDR2 as YYEEEE. The CDR3 totals 14 residues. V was shortened by 0 bases and J by 4 bases, with 10 bases between the two germline ends. CDR3 bases: TGTGCCAGCAGCTTGGCCCCAGGGCGCTATGGCTACACCTTC. Protein product: CASSLAPGRYGYTF. Looking up the rest from reference TRBV5-6 and TRBJ1-2 gives the full variable domain: DAGVTQSPTHLIKTRGQQVTLRCSPKSGHDTVSWYQQALGQGPQFIFQYYEEEERQRGNFPDRFSGHQFPNYSSELNVNALLLGDSALYLCASSLAPGRYGYTFGSGTRLTVV.

In this sample, this clonotype turned up a few times. The genes are TRBV18 and TRBJ1-4; D call uncertain. This CDR3 comprises 15 residues. Germline V gene lookup returns CDR1 KGHSH and CDR2 LQKENI. With 2 bases removed from V and 6 bases from J, the gap between germline ends came to 13 bases. This chain's CDR3 is CASSPSTAMDEKLFF. The CDR3 nucleotides are TGTGCCAGCTCACCAAGCACAGCGATGGATGAAAAACTGTTTTTT. The variable domain in full, with the rest retrieved from reference TRBV18 and TRBJ1-4, is NAGVMQNPRHLVRRRGQEARLRCSPMKGHSHVYWYRQLPEEGLKFMVYLQKENIIDESGMPKERFSAEFPKEGPSILRIQQVVRGDSAAYFCASSPSTAMDEKLFFGSGTQLSVL.

The chain is built from TRBV4-1 and TRBJ1-5, with 11 bases lining up with TRBD1. The V and J ends lost 0 bases and 2 bases, in that order; junction bases with no gene match: 9. The V gene's germline CDR1 is MGHRA and CDR2 YSYEKL. The CDR3 contains 19 residues. The CDR3 DNA follows: TGCGCCAGCAGCCAAGATTGGACAGGGGGCTCGATCGGCAATCAGCCCCAGCATTTT. Amino acid sequence: CASSQDWTGGSIGNQPQHF.

This clonotype was observed a handful of times. V is TRBV6-6 and J is TRBJ2-3; D remains unclear. Per the germline V gene, CDR1 is MNHNY and CDR2 is SVGAGI (reference sequence). The CDR3 consists of 13 residues. The V end lost 2 bases, the J end lost 7 bases, and 10 bases lay between the germline ends. The CDR3 region is CASSYTLGNTQYF. The CDR3 coding sequence is TGTGCCAGCAGTTACACCCTAGGAAATACGCAGTATTTT.

This clonotype was counted between two and nine times. The chain employs TRBV7-2 and TRBJ2-1; 9 nucleotides agree with TRBD2. CDR3 length equals 14 residues. In germline, CDR1 is SGHTA, CDR2 FQGNSA. V lost 7 bases, J lost 6 bases, and 7 bases stayed unmatched. This CDR3 reads CASNKGSGSNEQFF. DNA for the CDR3: TGTGCCAGCAACAAGGGTAGCGGGAGCAATGAGCAGTTCTTC.

The chain employs TRBV20-1 and TRBJ2-3; 7 bases agree with TRBD2. V trimming: 5 bases; J trimming: 2 bases; junction bases outside the gene matches: 10. This CDR3 spans 15 amino acids. Germline CDR1 reads DFQATT; CDR2 reads SNEGSKA (reference sequence). DNA for the CDR3: TGCAGTGCTGCGCGGCTAGCGGCACTCACAGATACGCAGTATTTT. It is translated as CSAARLAALTDTQYF.

The V call is TRBV10-2, the J call TRBJ2-7; 8 nucleotides match TRBD2. V lost 3 bases, J lost 2 bases, and 6 bases stayed unmatched. Germline lookup yields CDR1 WSHSY and CDR2 SAAADI. CDR3 length: 15 residues. The CDR3 bases are TGCGCCAGCAGTGACCTTCCGGGAGGGCCCTACGAGCAGTACTTC. It translates to CASSDLPGGPYEQYF.

The chain joins TRBV20-1 to TRBJ2-1, with 7 bases matching TRBD1. The V segment lost 6 bases and the J segment 0 bases; nucleotides outside the gene matches: 8. CDR3 length: 15 residues. Germline V gene sequence: CDR1 DFQATT, CDR2 SNEGSKA (reference sequence). In nucleotides, the CDR3 is TGCAGTGCCTCCCTGGACAGGTTCTCCTACAATGAGCAGTTCTTC. Protein product: CSASLDRFSYNEQFF.

The rearrangement uses TRBV28 and TRBJ2-5, with a weak D call TRBD2 (6 bases). The germline V and J ends were trimmed by 7 bases and 5 bases, with 17 bases remaining between them. The length of the CDR3 is 14 residues. Germline V gives CDR1 MDHEN, CDR2 SYDVKM. The CDR3: CASTLGLKGETQYF. The CDR3 region has the DNA TGTGCCAGCACCTTGGGACTCAAGGGGGAGACCCAGTACTTC. Looking up the rest from reference TRBV28 and TRBJ2-5 gives the full variable domain: DVKVTQSSRYLVKRTGEKVFLECVQDMDHENMFWYRQDPGLGLRLIYFSYDVKMKEKGDIPEGYSVSREKKERFSLILESASTNQTSMYLCASTLGLKGETQYFGPGTRLLVL.

The sample holds a few counts of this clonotype. The J gene is TRBJ1-2, the V gene TRBV5-1; tentative D call: TRBD1 (6 bases). CDR3 length equals 15 residues. V was pared by 4 bases and J by 0 bases, with 13 bases between. Germline-derived CDR1 and CDR2 are SGHRS and YFSETQ. CDR3 bases: TGCGCCAGCAGCCTGAACACAGGGTCTAACTATGGCTACACCTTC. It encodes CASSLNTGSNYGYTF.

CDR3 amino acids: CATRPEGKLRTEAFF. The CDR3 DNA sequence: TGTGCCACGCGCCCCGAAGGGAAATTGCGCACTGAAGCTTTCTTT. V gene TRBV15 combines with J gene TRBJ1-1; D remains unclear. CDR3 length equals 15 residues. Trimming took off 9 bases at V and 4 bases at J, with 21 bases between the two ends. Germline values: CDR1 LNHNV, CDR2 YYDKDF (reference sequence). Supplemented by reference TRBV15 and TRBJ1-1, the full variable domain reads DAMVIQNPRYQVTQFGKPVTLSCSQTLNHNVMYWYQQKSSQAPKLLFHYYDKDFNNEADTPDNFQSRRPNTSFCFLDIRSPGLGDTAMYLCATRPEGKLRTEAFFGQGTRLTVV.

Here the CDR3 reads CASSSRVTGELFF. The CDR3 bases are TGCGCCAGCAGCTCCCGGGTCACCGGGGAGCTGTTTTTT. The chain combines TRBV5-1 with TRBJ2-2; D is ambiguous. The germline CDR1 and CDR2 sequences are SGHRS and YFSETQ. The CDR3 has 13 residues. The V end lost 3 bases, the J end lost 4 bases, and 7 bases lay between the germline ends.

The chain links TRBV10-3 to TRBJ2-1; TRBD2 agrees at 12 bases. From germline, CDR1 is ENHRY and CDR2 SYGVKD. This CDR3 contains 15 residues. J was trimmed by 7 bases and V by 6 bases; bases with no gene match: 7. CDR3 sequence reads: CAIRTLAGGPNEQFF. The CDR3 DNA is TGTGCCATCAGAACCCTAGCGGGAGGGCCTAATGAGCAGTTCTTC.

This chain connects TRBV5-1 to TRBJ2-7; the D gene is possibly TRBD1 (5 bases). V was shortened by 4 bases and J by 3 bases, with 8 bases between the two germline ends. Germline V lookup: CDR1 SGHRS, CDR2 YFSETQ. The CDR3 extends over 12 amino acids. CDR3 DNA sequence: TGCGCCAGCAGCATGGACATCTACGAGCAGTACTTC. It yields the protein CASSMDIYEQYF.

This clonotype was observed a few times. The rearrangement joins TRBV19 to TRBJ2-1; 7 bases are shared with TRBD2. Germline V lookup: CDR1 LNHDA, CDR2 SQIVND (reference sequence). V gave up 5 bases and J gave up 3 bases; unmatched junction bases: 7. The CDR3 contains 15 residues. CDR3: CASSVSSGIYNEQFF. For the CDR3, the DNA is TGTGCCAGTAGTGTCTCTAGCGGTATCTACAATGAGCAGTTCTTC.

The chain combines TRBV2 with TRBJ1-1; 7 bases line up with TRBD1. The CDR3 extends over 15 amino acids. The junction had 8 bases not matched to a gene; V was cut back by 2 bases and J by 5 bases. Germline assignment: CDR1 SNHLY and CDR2 FYNNEI. Here the CDR3 reads CASSERRQGGTEAFF. The CDR3 region has the DNA TGTGCCAGCAGTGAAAGGAGACAGGGCGGGACTGAAGCTTTCTTT.

This clonotype was observed a handful of times. The V call is TRBV28, the J call TRBJ2-1; 7 positions match TRBD2. Germline CDR1 MDHEN, CDR2 SYDVKM. Trimming took 6 bases from V and 1 from J; bases not matched to a gene: 6. CDR3 size: 15 residues. CDR3 sequence (DNA): TGTGCCAGCAGGCTAGCTAGCGGTTCCTACAATGAGCAGTTCTTC. The encoded protein is CASRLASGSYNEQFF.

For this clonotype: Since no conserved phenylalanine or tryptophan closes the CDR3, a read error is the likely cause. This rearrangement joins TRBV20-1 to TRBJ1-2, with 7 bases lining up with TRBD1. This CDR3 is 12 amino acids long. Germline-derived CDR1 and CDR2 are DFQATT and SNEGSKA (reference sequence). The ends lost 3 bases at V and 8 bases at J; junction bases unmatched: 6. The CDR3, as DNA: TGCAGTGCTAGTAGAGGGGGCGAGGGCTACACCTCC. This gives the protein CSASRGGEGYTS.

The chain uses TRBV7-2 and TRBJ1-5; no reliable D call. V was clipped by 2 bases and J by 3 bases, with 11 bases between them. CDR1 is SGHTA and CDR2 is FQGNSA in the germline V gene. The length of the CDR3 is 15 residues. This chain's CDR3 is CASSLIGGFNQPQHF. The CDR3 DNA sequence: TGTGCCAGCAGCTTAATAGGAGGGTTCAATCAGCCCCAGCATTTT.

This clonotype was detected only once. This chain uses TRBV10-3 with TRBJ1-2; D might be TRBD1 (6 bases). Germline CDR1 and CDR2: ENHRY and SYGVKD. Trimming shortened V by 4 bases and J by 4 bases, and 13 bases separated the two germline ends. This CDR3 comprises 14 residues. CDR3 in DNA: TGTGCCATCAGTGCGCAACAGGGAGGCTATGGCTACACCTTC. It yields the protein CAISAQQGGYGYTF.

This clonotype occurred a few times. The V call is TRBV7-2, the J call TRBJ2-5; no clear D. The ends were cut back, 3 bases at V and 5 bases at J, with 10 bases in the middle. The CDR3 has 13 amino acids. Germline V gene sequence: CDR1 SGHTA, CDR2 FQGNSA. This chain's CDR3 is CASSFLAVETQYF. The CDR3 DNA sequence: TGTGCCAGCAGCTTTCTGGCGGTGGAGACCCAGTACTTC.

Many counts were recorded for this clonotype. This rearrangement joins TRBV28 to TRBJ2-5; 8 positions match TRBD1. V trimming: 5 bases; J trimming: 2 bases; junction bases outside the gene matches: 13. This CDR3 is 17 amino acids long. Per the germline V gene, CDR1 is MDHEN and CDR2 is SYDVKM. CDR3 protein: CASSPLLDRTGQETQYF. The CDR3 region has the DNA TGTGCCAGCAGTCCCCTCCTAGATCGGACAGGGCAAGAGACCCAGTACTTC.

Regarding this clonotype: Its ends do not fully match the called genes, so a read error is possible. The chain has TRBV12-3 or TRBV12-4 and TRBJ2-7; 9 bases fit TRBD1. This CDR3 comprises 14 residues. CDR3 DNA: TGTGCCAGCAGTTTGAGGACAGGGGTCTACAAGCAGTACTTC. Its translation: CASSLRTGVYKQYF.

This clonotype turned up a few times. The rearrangement joins TRBV3-1 to TRBJ1-3; D gene ambiguous. V lost 1 base to trimming and J lost 1 base, with 5 bases between them. This CDR3 has 14 amino acids. The germline CDR1 and CDR2 sequences are LGHDT and YNNKEL (reference sequence). The CDR3 here is CASSQAVSGNTIYF. The DNA for the CDR3 is TGTGCCAGCAGCCAAGCTGTATCTGGAAACACCATATATTTT.

The genes are TRBV5-4 and TRBJ2-1, with 13 bases identical to TRBD2. The V gene's germline CDR1 is SGHNT and CDR2 YYREEE (reference sequence). The CDR3 sequence is 20 residues long. Trimming took 3 bases from V and 5 from J; bases not matched to a gene: 17. The CDR3 protein is CASSYLGTSGIAGENNEQFF. The DNA of the CDR3 is TGTGCCAGCAGCTACCTGGGGACTAGCGGGATTGCAGGTGAAAACAATGAGCAGTTCTTC.